This T cell receptor beta chain derives from a study of blood T cells in healthy people across ages. From germline, CDR1 is MNHEY and CDR2 SVGAGI. Trimming cost V 2 bases and J 7 bases; bases outside gene matches: 12. There are 18 residues in the CDR3. A sample-barcoded 5' primer and a J-beta primer mix were used in a second PCR of roughly 7 to 12 cycles. TCRdb analysed the 5' RACE reads with MiXCR anew, one entry per CDR3 protein. The sample contains over 1.5 million distinct CDR3 sequences, roughly 49% of which appear only once. In terms of origin and age, donors were healthy Caucasian individuals from Russia aged about 6 to 90. No fewer than 6 million PBMCs went into each sample.

This receptor was obtained from a woman aged 35 to 49 in good health. What was sequenced was blood. The chain carries TRBV6-5 and TRBJ1-6; 9 bases align to TRBD1. The CDR3 sequence: CASSYARDRDRGNSPLHF. The DNA for the CDR3 is TGTGCCAGCAGTTACGCCCGGGACAGGGATCGAGGGAATTCACCCCTCCACTTT.